This T cell receptor (beta chain) originates from a study of blood T cell repertoires in COVID-19. Assay: immunoSEQ multiplex PCR; the TCRdb copy retains only in-frame clones and omits some. The data show 250,000 to 350,000 clones, with more than 85% seen just once and 18% held by the top ten. The TCR was taken from a woman younger than 45 who had recovered from COVID-19. The sequencing input was PBMCs or T cells enriched from blood (not recorded which).

The CDR3 DNA reads as TGTGCCTGGAGGTCGAACACCTTATCCAACACTGAAGCTTTCTTT. Translated, it gives CAWRSNTLSNTEAFF. V and J are TRBV30 and TRBJ1-1; the D is unclear. V dropped 3 bases and J dropped 2 bases, with 16 bases sitting between them. The CDR3 contains 15 residues. CDR1 is GTSNPN, CDR2 SVGIG, per germline (reference sequence). The entire variable domain, with the rest obtained from reference TRBV30 and TRBJ1-1, is as follows: SQTIHQWPATLVQPVGSPLSLECTVEGTSNPNLYWYRQAAGRGLQLLFYSVGIGQISSEVPQNLSASRPQDRQFILSSKKLLLSDSGFYLCAWRSNTLSNTEAFFGQGTRLTVV.